A selection of T cell receptor beta chains follows, all from one sample in a study of blood T cell repertoires in COVID-19. TCRdb keeps only in-frame clones here, not all; method: immunoSEQ multiplex PCR. Found here are about 200,000 clones, roughly 82% of them singletons; the top ten hold about 11%. Material for sequencing was PBMCs or T cells enriched from blood (not recorded which). These receptors were collected from a man in his forties who had recovered from COVID-19. Each CDR3 is given with its conserved first and last residue. D genes are given only for firm matches. For some rows the clone size is stated as once, few or many, or as a class when expanded; others skip it.

J: TRBJ2-1
D: TRBD2
size: few
V: TRBV18
DNA: TGTGCCACCCTCGCCCGACTAGCGGGAGAGAAACGGGGGGATGAGCAGTTCTTC
CDR3: CATLARLAGEKRGDEQFF

J: TRBJ2-1
D: TRBD1
size: few
V: TRBV5-6
DNA: TGTGCCAGCAGCTCAGGGGGCTCCTACAATGAGCAGTTCTTC
CDR3: CASSSGGSYNEQFF

J: TRBJ2-2
D: TRBD1
size: NA
V: TRBV7-6
DNA: TGTGCCAGCAGCTTAGGACAGGGGAGATCCGGGGAGCTGTTTTTT
CDR3: CASSLGQGRSGELFF

J: TRBJ2-7
D: NA
size: NA
V: TRBV21-1
DNA: TGTGCCAGCAGCAAAGACGGAGTTAACTACGAGCAGTACTTC
CDR3: CASSKDGVNYEQYF

J: TRBJ1-1
D: NA
size: NA
V: TRBV5-4
DNA: TGTGCCAGCAGCTTGGAAGGGCAGCGGCAAGCTTTCTTT
CDR3: CASSLEGQRQAFF

J: TRBJ1-3
D: TRBD1
size: few
V: TRBV18
DNA: TGTGCCAGCTCAGAAGGACAGGTCGCTCTGGGGAACACCATATATTTT
CDR3: CASSEGQVALGNTIYF

J: TRBJ1-2
D: TRBD1
size: NA
V: TRBV9
DNA: TGTGCCAGCAGCGTCGGACAGGGACTTAACTATGGCTACACCTTC
CDR3: CASSVGQGLNYGYTF

J: TRBJ2-1
D: TRBD2
size: NA
V: TRBV5-4
DNA: TGTGCCAGCAGCCCTAGACTAGCGGGAGATGAGCAGTTCTTC
CDR3: CASSPRLAGDEQFF

J: TRBJ1-1
D: TRBD1
size: NA
V: TRBV5-6
DNA: TGTGCCAGCAGCCCCCTTGGGACAGGAGGAGCTTTCTTT
CDR3: CASSPLGTGGAFF

J: TRBJ2-1
D: TRBD2
size: NA
V: TRBV7-3
DNA: TGTGCCAGCAGCTTAAGGCTAGCGGGACCCAATGAGCAGTTCTTC
CDR3: CASSLRLAGPNEQFF

J: TRBJ2-5
D: TRBD2
size: NA
V: TRBV28
DNA: TGTGCCAGCAGTCCTAGCGGGGATGAAGAGACCCAGTACTTC
CDR3: CASSPSGDEETQYF

J: TRBJ1-5
D: TRBD1
size: NA
V: TRBV19
DNA: TGTGCCAGTAGTACCTTGACTGGGACAGCGAGCTTCAATCAGCCCCAGCATTTT
CDR3: CASSTLTGTASFNQPQHF

J: TRBJ2-4
D: NA
size: NA
V: TRBV28
DNA: TGTGCCAGCAGTTCCCAGACTGGAACCAAAAACATTCAGTACTTC
CDR3: CASSSQTGTKNIQYF

J: TRBJ2-5
D: TRBD2
size: NA
V: TRBV28
DNA: TGTGCCAGCAGTTTACACGGGACTAGCGGGAGAATCGGAGAGACCCAGTACTTC
CDR3: CASSLHGTSGRIGETQYF

J: TRBJ2-1
D: NA
size: NA
V: TRBV24-1
DNA: TGTGCCACCGGGCGTGACAATGAGCAGTTCTTC
CDR3: CATGRDNEQFF

J: TRBJ1-4
D: NA
size: NA
V: TRBV30
DNA: TGTGCCTGGAGTCGGGGGGAGAATGAAAAACTGTTTTTT
CDR3: CAWSRGENEKLFF

J: TRBJ1-4
D: TRBD1
size: NA
V: TRBV19
DNA: TGTGCCAGTACCGACAGGGGGAGAGAAGAAAAACTGTTTTTT
CDR3: CASTDRGREEKLFF

J: TRBJ2-3
D: TRBD2
size: once
V: TRBV7-3
DNA: TGTGCCAGCAGCTCCTGGACTAGCGGGACCGCAGATACGCAGTATTTT
CDR3: CASSSWTSGTADTQYF

J: TRBJ1-2
D: NA
size: NA
V: TRBV28
DNA: TGTGCCAGCTTGGGGGACAAAAACTATGGCTACACCTTC
CDR3: CASLGDKNYGYTF

J: TRBJ2-2
D: TRBD1
size: NA
V: TRBV18
DNA: TGTGCCAGCTCACCAAGGACAGGGGAGGCCACCGGGGAGCTGTTTTTT
CDR3: CASSPRTGEATGELFF

J: TRBJ2-3
D: TRBD2
size: NA
V: TRBV4-3
DNA: TGCGCCAGCAGCCAAGGCGGAGCGGGAGAGGGAGATACGCAGTATTTT
CDR3: CASSQGGAGEGDTQYF

J: TRBJ1-5
D: TRBD1
size: NA
V: TRBV19
DNA: TGTGCCAGTAAGACAGGGATTAGCAATCAGCCCCAGCATTTT
CDR3: CASKTGISNQPQHF

J: TRBJ2-1
D: NA
size: NA
V: TRBV4-1
DNA: TGCGCCAGCAGCCTAGTAGCGTTGAGAGGGAATGAGCAGTTCTTC
CDR3: CASSLVALRGNEQFF

J: TRBJ1-6
D: TRBD1
size: few
V: TRBV5-1
DNA: TGCGCCAGCAGCCTCGGGACAGGAGCAAGAAATTCACCCCTCCACTTT
CDR3: CASSLGTGARNSPLHF

J: TRBJ2-5
D: NA
size: NA
V: TRBV11-2
DNA: TGTGCCAGCAGCTCCACGGCTAGAGGGACAAGAGAGACCCAGTACTTC
CDR3: CASSSTARGTRETQYF

J: TRBJ2-3
D: NA
size: NA
V: TRBV6-1
DNA: TGTGCCAGCAGTGACCTGGCCACCCCACAGTATTTT
CDR3: CASSDLATPQYF

J: TRBJ1-5
D: NA
size: few
V: TRBV6-5
DNA: TGTGCCAGCAGTTACTCTGATAGCCAGCCCCAGCATTTT
CDR3: CASSYSDSQPQHF

J: TRBJ2-7
D: TRBD2
size: NA
V: TRBV9
DNA: TGTGCCAGCAGCGTAGCCGGGAGGTCCTACGAGCAGTACTTC
CDR3: CASSVAGRSYEQYF

J: TRBJ1-1
D: NA
size: NA
V: TRBV4-3
DNA: TGCGCCAGCAGTCGGGATTCGATGAACACTGAAGCTTTCTTT
CDR3: CASSRDSMNTEAFF